The 25 T cell receptor beta chains below come from one sample, sequenced in a study of blood T cell repertoires in COVID-19. Some clones are missing from TCRdb's copy, which holds only in-frame ones; the method was immunoSEQ multiplex PCR. The sample lists about 290,000 clones; around 90% were seen once. Sequenced material: PBMCs or T cells enriched from blood (not recorded which). These receptors all stem from a woman aged 35 to 49 who had recovered from COVID-19.

A few counts support this clone. The V call is TRBV3-1 (or the pseudogene TRBV3-2), the J call TRBJ1-4, with D possibly TRBD1 on 5 matching bases. The germline V gene encodes CDR1 LGHDT and CDR2 YNNKEL (reference sequence). CDR3 length equals 17 residues. Trimming removed 1 base at V and 4 bases at J, with 16 bases between. CDR3 amino acids: CASSQAGQGRGNEKLFF. The DNA for the CDR3 is TGTGCCAGCAGCCAAGCTGGGCAGGGTCGAGGTAATGAAAAACTGTTTTTT.

The rearrangement joins TRBV6-6 to TRBJ1-2; tentatively, D is TRBD1 (6 bases). The CDR3 has 13 residues. CDR1 and CDR2 from the germline V gene are MNHNY and SVGAGI (reference sequence). V lost 5 bases and J lost 6, with 13 bases in between. This CDR3 is CASSLRGRDGYTF. The CDR3 DNA reads as TGTGCCAGCAGTCTAAGGGGGAGGGATGGCTACACCTTC.

The V call is TRBV23-1, the J call TRBJ2-2; possible D gene TRBD2, 6 bases. TRBV23-1 qualifies as an ORF whose function is uncertain. The V and J ends lost 10 bases and 5 bases respectively, with 14 bases between them. CDR3 size: 13 residues. CDR3 amino acids: CAKTGGETGELFF. The DNA of the CDR3 is TGCGCCAAGACGGGCGGGGAAACCGGGGAGCTGTTTTTT.

The V call is TRBV5-8, the J call TRBJ2-5, with D perhaps TRBD1 (5 bases). V lost 0 bases, J lost 10 bases, and 16 bases lay in between. This CDR3 comprises 14 residues. Germline assignment: CDR1 SGHTS and CDR2 YDEGEE. CDR3 residues: CASSLVSRANGQYF. DNA for the CDR3: TGTGCCAGCAGCTTGGTATCCAGGGCTAACGGCCAGTACTTC.

The chain couples TRBV5-4 to TRBJ1-1, with 9 bases that match TRBD1. V was clipped by 4 bases and J by 6 bases; unmatched bases: 4. CDR1 and CDR2 from the germline V gene are SGHNT and YYREEE (reference sequence). The CDR3 sequence is 13 residues long. The CDR3 region has the DNA TGTGCCAGCAGCACACAGGGGGCCCCTGAAGCTTTCTTT. It specifies CASSTQGAPEAFF.

The rearrangement links TRBV5-1 to TRBJ1-1, with D possibly being TRBD1 (6 bases). The V and J ends lost 4 bases and 2 bases respectively, with 12 bases between them. This CDR3 has 14 residues. The V gene's germline CDR1 is SGHRS and CDR2 YFSETQ. CDR3 sequence reads: CASSLRTVNTEAFF. The CDR3 DNA follows: TGCGCCAGCAGCCTTCGGACAGTTAACACTGAAGCTTTCTTT.

Concerning this clone itself: This sample also contains other DNA sequences that code for the same CDR3. The V gene is TRBV7-9, the J gene TRBJ1-5; D gene ambiguous. Germline lookup yields CDR1 SEHNR and CDR2 FQNEAQ (reference sequence). This CDR3 contains 15 residues. The V end was cut by 1 base, the J end by 0 bases, with 7 bases between. Here the CDR3 reads CASSLGQNSNQPQHF. The CDR3, as DNA: TGTGCCAGCAGCTTAGGGCAGAATAGCAATCAGCCCCAGCATTTT.

The chain recombines TRBV6-5 with TRBJ2-2; the D gene is possibly TRBD1 (6 bases). Looked up from germline, CDR1 is MNHEY and CDR2 is SVGAGI. This CDR3 is built from 15 residues. V gave up 6 bases and J gave up 4 bases, with 15 bases separating them. The CDR3 protein is CASRPQGIGTGELFF. Here the CDR3 DNA reads TGTGCCAGCAGGCCCCAGGGGATTGGCACCGGGGAGCTGTTTTTT.

V gene TRBV4-3 combines with J gene TRBJ2-1, with 7 positions matching TRBD2. Germline V gene data show CDR1 as LGHNA and CDR2 as YSLEER. The CDR3 is 16 amino acids. The V gene end was trimmed by 2 bases and the J gene end by 3 bases; junction bases not matched to a gene: 7. The CDR3 region has the DNA TGCGCCAGCAGCCAATCCGGCCGGGACTACTACAATGAGCAGTTCTTC. Translating gives CASSQSGRDYYNEQFF.

The chain employs TRBV19 and TRBJ1-1, with a possible D match to TRBD1 (5 bases). The ends were cut back, 2 bases at V and 4 bases at J, with 17 bases in the middle. From germline, CDR1 is LNHDA and CDR2 SQIVND (reference sequence). The CDR3 extends over 16 amino acids. The CDR3 nucleotides are TGTGCCAGTAGTATATGGGGGGGATCGGCTGGCACTGAAGCTTTCTTT. Protein sequence: CASSIWGGSAGTEAFF. Drawing the rest from reference TRBV19 and TRBJ1-1, the complete variable domain is DGGITQSPKYLFRKEGQNVTLSCEQNLNHDAMYWYRQDPGQGLRLIYYSQIVNDFQKGDIAEGYSVSREKKESFPLTVTSAQKNPTAFYLCASSIWGGSAGTEAFFGQGTRLTVV.

The chain combines TRBV18 with TRBJ1-6, with TRBD1 identical over 7 bases. V trimming: 6 bases; J trimming: 6 bases; junction bases outside the gene matches: 11. The CDR3 covers 16 residues. Looked up from germline, CDR1 is KGHSH and CDR2 is LQKENI. CDR3 bases: TGTGCCAGCTCGACCGGGACAGCTTATAGTAATTCACCCCTCCACTTT. It specifies CASSTGTAYSNSPLHF.

The chain is built from TRBV15 and TRBJ1-3; D not resolved. The CDR3 covers 13 residues. CDR1 is LNHNV, CDR2 YYDKDF, per germline (reference sequence). The V end lost 5 bases, the J end lost 2 bases, and 7 bases lay between the germline ends. Written as DNA, the CDR3 is TGTGCCACCAGCCCCGGTGCTGGAAACACCATATATTTT. This sequence encodes CATSPGAGNTIYF. Full variable domain (rest looked up from reference TRBV15 and TRBJ1-3): DAMVIQNPRYQVTQFGKPVTLSCSQTLNHNVMYWYQQKSSQAPKLLFHYYDKDFNNEADTPDNFQSRRPNTSFCFLDIRSPGLGDTAMYLCATSPGAGNTIYFGEGSWLTVV.

The genes are TRBV11-1 and TRBJ2-1; perhaps TRBD2 as D (5 bases). The germline V and J ends were trimmed by 5 bases and 9 bases, with 17 bases remaining between them. The CDR3 is 14 residues long. CDR1 is SGHAT, CDR2 FQDESV, per germline (reference sequence). The CDR3 bases are TGTGCCAGCAGCGCCACCCCCTATAGCGTTGAGCAGTTCTTC. Amino acid sequence: CASSATPYSVEQFF.

The chain uses TRBV5-4 and TRBJ1-5; 8 bases line up with TRBD1. Germline V gives CDR1 SGHNT, CDR2 YYREEE (reference sequence). The CDR3 consists of 15 residues. J gave up 0 bases and V 4 bases, and 3 bases lay outside the gene matches. The CDR3 bases are TGTGCCAGCAGCGCCGGGACAGGTAGCAATCAGCCCCAGCATTTT. Protein: CASSAGTGSNQPQHF.

The rearrangement uses TRBV5-1 and TRBJ2-1, with D tentatively TRBD1 (6 bases). The CDR3 consists of 16 residues. Germline V gives CDR1 SGHRS, CDR2 YFSETQ. V lost 0 bases, J lost 0 bases, and 10 bases lay in between. The chain's CDR3 is CASSLGGLTSYNEQFF. CDR3 coding DNA: TGCGCCAGCAGCTTGGGGGGGCTAACCTCCTACAATGAGCAGTTCTTC.

The table lists this clone with a count of one. This chain links TRBV6-1 with TRBJ2-2, with D possibly TRBD1 on 5 matching bases. The CDR3 runs to 15 residues. Trimming took off 1 base at V and 6 bases at J, with 12 bases between the two ends. Germline loops: CDR1 MNHNS, CDR2 SASEGT. The CDR3 spells CASSEVPAGPGELFF. The CDR3 coding sequence is TGTGCCAGCAGTGAAGTCCCTGCAGGGCCCGGGGAGCTGTTTTTT.

V usage is TRBV19 and J usage is TRBJ2-4, with 7 bases fitting TRBD1. V shed 6 bases, J shed 8 bases, and the junction held 10 bases outside the gene matches. The germline V gene has CDR1 LNHDA and CDR2 SQIVND (reference sequence). CDR3 length: 14 amino acids. This chain's CDR3 is CASRSSQGIHIQYF. In nucleotides, the CDR3 is TGTGCCAGTAGATCATCACAGGGGATCCACATTCAGTACTTC.

The rearrangement links TRBV19 to TRBJ1-2; TRBD1 is a possible D gene (6 bases). The CDR3 spans 14 residues. The ends were cut back, 7 bases at V and 4 bases at J, with 16 bases in the middle. Looked up from germline, CDR1 is LNHDA and CDR2 is SQIVND (reference sequence). The CDR3 nucleotides are TGTGCCAGTACCCCGGGGCCAGGGGTCTATGGCTACACCTTC. The encoded protein is CASTPGPGVYGYTF.

This chain links TRBV6-5 with TRBJ1-2; D is ambiguous. Germline V lookup: CDR1 MNHEY, CDR2 SVGAGI. The length of the CDR3 is 13 residues. V lost 6 bases, J lost 3 bases, and 11 bases lay in between. The CDR3 nucleotides are TGTGCCAGCAGGGCTGGCGGCTACTATGGCTACACCTTC. Its protein product is CASRAGGYYGYTF.

The chain carries TRBV1 and TRBJ2-3; the table's D call TRBD1 went unverified against the DNA. TRBV1 is given as a pseudogene. The CDR3 covers 13 residues. This CDR3 reads CTSTLGLVDTQYF. The CDR3 DNA follows: TGCACCAGCACGTTGGGCCTTGTGGATACGCAGTATTTT.

The chain joins TRBV28 to TRBJ2-7, with 7 bases fitting TRBD2. There are 15 residues in the CDR3. The V gene end was trimmed by 7 bases and the J gene end by 4 bases; junction bases not matched to a gene: 13. In germline, CDR1 is MDHEN, CDR2 SYDVKM. CDR3 amino acids: CASTRLGTIVYEQYF. CDR3 nucleotides: TGTGCCAGCACCCGCCTCGGGACTATTGTGTACGAGCAGTACTTC.

The chain is built from TRBV29-1 and TRBJ2-1; TRBD2 might be the D (5 bases). Between the trimmed V and J ends, which lost 4 bases and 7 bases, there was a span of 5 bases. Germline-derived CDR1 and CDR2 are SQVTM and ANQGSEA. This CDR3 region has 10 residues. CDR3: CSVAGNEQFF. CDR3 in DNA: TGCAGCGTTGCGGGGAATGAGCAGTTCTTC.

The V and J genes are TRBV7-3 and TRBJ1-5; no firm D call. This CDR3 is 18 amino acids long. CDR1 is SGHTA and CDR2 is FQGTGA in the germline V gene. The V end was cut by 2 bases, the J end by 2 bases, with 19 bases between. DNA for the CDR3: TGTGCCAGCAGCTTATACGTTCGTGGGAGGTCGGGCAATCAGCCCCAGCATTTT. It is translated as CASSLYVRGRSGNQPQHF.

Concerning this clone: Other DNA sequences in this specimen translate into the identical CDR3. V is TRBV30 and J is TRBJ1-1, with D uncertain. Germline values: CDR1 GTSNPN, CDR2 SVGIG (reference sequence). There are 11 residues in the CDR3. V lost 3 bases, J lost 4 bases, and 6 bases lay in between. The CDR3: CAWSLSTEAFF. The CDR3 DNA follows: TGTGCCTGGAGCCTATCCACTGAAGCTTTCTTT.

The rearrangement uses TRBV6-1 and TRBJ1-2, with TRBD1 matching 7 bases. The germline V gene has CDR1 MNHNS and CDR2 SASEGT. V gave up 3 bases and J gave up 6 bases; unmatched junction bases: 7. This CDR3 comprises 14 residues. The CDR3 reads CASSDPDRDDGYTF. CDR3 DNA: TGTGCCAGCAGTGACCCCGACAGGGATGATGGCTACACCTTC.